This TCR beta chain was recorded in a study of control samples from healthy donors and cancer patients. After removal of 0 bases from V and 4 bases from J, the junction contained 9 bases not matched to a gene. Germline lookup yields CDR1 LGHNA and CDR2 YNFKEQ. This CDR3 has 17 amino acids. This table comes from immunoSEQ multiplex PCR, and its TCRdb copy is limited to in-frame clones, with some not included. The profile shows about 120,000 clones, 80% to 95% of them singletons. This rearrangement joins TRBV4-2 to TRBJ1-1, with 9 bases aligning to TRBD1. The sequenced sample consisted of blood. This TCR came from a woman aged 18-29 years in good health. CDR3 region: CASSQDGYRGQSTEAFF. Written as DNA, the CDR3 is TGTGCCAGCAGCCAAGACGGGTACAGGGGGCAGAGCACTGAAGCTTTCTTT.